This TCR beta chain was retrieved from a study of blood T cells in healthy people across ages. A second PCR of about 7 to 12 cycles used a sample-barcoded 5' primer and a J-beta primer mix. TCRdb re-called the 5' RACE reads with MiXCR, one entry per CDR3 protein. The repertoire consists of more than 750,000 distinct CDR3 sequences, with approximately 32% occurring once and the leading ten covering about 9.4%. This clonotype showed up just a few times. The CDR3 has 15 residues. The V and J ends lost 4 bases and 10 bases, in that order; junction bases with no gene match: 7. Germline CDR1 SGHRS, CDR2 YFSETQ. The same specimen was also included in a second study, on T cells of mothers and their children. That work states: Compared with unrelated pairs, related mother-child pairs had slightly higher, non-significant overlap. Across the analysis, no persistent microchimeric T cell clones were detected.

This TCR was sampled from a woman aged 40 to 50 in good health. The chain uses TRBV5-1 and TRBJ2-1; 14 positions match TRBD2. Material for sequencing was blood. CDR3 amino acids: CASSVTSGGASEQFF. The CDR3 region has the DNA TGCGCCAGCAGCGTGACTAGCGGGGGGGCCTCGGAGCAGTTCTTC.